The sequence of this T cell receptor beta chain was determined in a study of shared clonotypes between healthy human individuals. V dropped 8 bases and J dropped 0 bases, with 5 bases sitting between them. The CDR3 spans 13 residues. Germline loops: CDR1 WNHNN, CDR2 SYGVQD (reference sequence). Around 30,000 T cell genomes, or roughly 300 ng DNA, went into replicate PCRs of unsorted PBMC. Authors' methods: ImmunoSEQ only sent back junction sequences with no quality scores, so filtering was done differently. The table came from immunoSEQ multiplex PCR; TCRdb's copy has only in-frame clones and leaves some out. The V and J calls and clone size were taken over from that table, and D and trimming were inferred from the DNA. This sample has 450,000 to 500,000 clones; approximately 82% occur once, and the top ten carry about 11%. Only a few counts were recorded for this clone. What it recognizes is unknown.

Findings and caveats of the study: Only a few donors were included, so the genetic and exposure-history diversity represented was limited.

This sequence originates from a middle-aged woman in good health. Some clones in this sample may be carry-over from other donors' samples. The sequenced material came from PBMCs. This chain uses TRBV10-1 with TRBJ2-6; no clear D. Here the CDR3 DNA reads TGCGCCAGCTCTGCCTCTGGGGCCAACGTCCTGACTTTC. Its protein is CASSASGANVLTF.